The T cell receptor beta chain under discussion was sequenced for a study of blood T cell repertoires in COVID-19. Looking at the study overall: Acute-phase and convalescent COVID-19 samples originated in the United States, Italy and Spain. T cells, B-cell-depleted T cells, or PBMCs supplied cDNA or gDNA.

Authors' data handling: Amplified reference gene primers provided the basis for estimating nucleated cell counts. Produced via immunoSEQ multiplex PCR; TCRdb's table is partial and in-frame only. V, J and clone size are those of that table, while D and trimming were read from the DNA. Counted here are just over 350,000 clones, 86% occurring once; the ten biggest clones make up roughly 7.1%. Seattle's enrolled individuals joined amid active infection and were then monitored longitudinally. The sequenced sample consisted of peripheral blood. This TCR was recovered from a woman aged 55-69 years with COVID-19, enrolled during active disease.

The CDR3, as DNA: TGTGCCAGCAGGCGCACAGGGGACTATGGCTACACCTTC. Amino acid sequence: CASRRTGDYGYTF. The rearrangement joins TRBV12-3 or TRBV12-4 to TRBJ1-2, with 7 bases aligning to TRBD1. The V and J ends lost 6 bases and 3 bases, in that order; junction bases with no gene match: 4. The CDR3 sequence is 13 residues long.